This TCR beta chain appears in the sequencing data of a study of blood T cell repertoires in COVID-19. Overall study: In each case, the material was cDNA or gDNA derived from T cells, B-cell-depleted T cells, or PBMCs.

Per the study methods: Reference gene primer amplification gave estimated nucleated cell counts. This table comes from immunoSEQ multiplex PCR, and its TCRdb copy is limited to in-frame clones, with some not included. V, J and clone size are those of that table, while D and trimming were read from the DNA. Of 200,000 or so clones listed, approximately 90% are singletons. Across over 20 US areas, participants ranged in age from about 18 to 100 years. This TCR was sampled from a woman aged 40 to 50 with acute COVID-19. Sequencing used PBMCs or T cells enriched from blood (not recorded which).

The CDR3 nucleotides are TGTGCCACCGGGGTAGCGGACTACAATGAGCAGTTCTTC. Amino acids: CATGVADYNEQFF. The gene calls are TRBV24-1 and TRBJ2-1; D perhaps matches TRBD2 (6 bases). The germline CDR1 and CDR2 sequences are KGHDR and SFDVKD. With 9 bases removed from V and 3 bases from J, the gap between germline ends came to 11 bases. The CDR3 runs to 13 residues.